One sample yielded the 26 T cell receptor beta chains listed below, sequenced in a study of OX40 agonist ivuxolimab in advanced cancers. The table came from immunoSEQ multiplex PCR; TCRdb's copy has only in-frame clones and leaves some out. The sample shows tens of thousands of clones, roughly 85% of them seen only once. The source material was CD4+ or CD8+ T cells sorted from blood, sampled in a trial of the OX40 agonist ivuxolimab. Receptors originate from an adult with an advanced solid tumor such as melanoma, head and neck, liver or kidney cancer.

The rearrangement uses TRBV5-1 and TRBJ2-5; the D gene is possibly TRBD1 (6 bases). The CDR3 consists of 15 residues. Trimming removed 5 bases at V and 6 bases at J, with 20 bases between. Germline CDR1 is SGHRS and CDR2 is YFSETQ. The CDR3 sequence is CASSFRDTPSQTQYF. For the CDR3, the DNA is TGCGCCAGCAGTTTCCGGGACACACCATCTCAGACCCAGTACTTC. The entire variable domain, with the rest obtained from reference TRBV5-1 and TRBJ2-5, is as follows: KAGVTQTPRYLIKTRGQQVTLSCSPISGHRSVSWYQQTPGQGLQFLFEYFSETQRNKGNFPGRFSGRQFSNSRSEMNVSTLELGDSALYLCASSFRDTPSQTQYFGPGTRLLVL.

The chain links TRBV5-1 to TRBJ1-4; 11 positions agree with TRBD1. CDR3 length: 17 residues. V shed 4 bases, J shed 3 bases, and the junction held 8 bases outside the gene matches. Germline V CDR1 and CDR2: SGHRS, YFSETQ. The DNA for the CDR3 is TGCGCCAGCAGCACTGGACAGGGGGCGCATGCTAATGAAAAACTGTTTTTT. Protein sequence: CASSTGQGAHANEKLFF.

This chain joins TRBV5-1 and TRBJ1-1; D gene unclear. V was trimmed by 4 bases and J by 4 bases, leaving 14 bases between them. Germline CDR1 SGHRS, CDR2 YFSETQ. This CDR3 has 14 residues. The CDR3 loop is CASSQRSDATEAFF. The DNA of the CDR3 is TGCGCCAGCAGCCAAAGATCGGATGCCACTGAAGCTTTCTTT.

This chain connects TRBV11-2 to TRBJ2-5; D is unresolved. This CDR3 contains 12 residues. Looked up from germline, CDR1 is SGHAT and CDR2 is FQNNGV. V was pared by 4 bases and J by 5 bases, with 8 bases between. Written as DNA, the CDR3 is TGTGCCAGCAGCTCGGACGGTGAGACCCAGTACTTC. Its protein is CASSSDGETQYF. Drawing the rest from reference TRBV11-2 and TRBJ2-5, the complete variable domain is EAGVAQSPRYKIIEKRQSVAFWCNPISGHATLYWYQQILGQGPKLLIQFQNNGVVDDSQLPKDRFSAERLKGVDSTLKIQPAKLEDSAVYLCASSSDGETQYFGPGTRLLVL.

To note about this clone: Other DNA variants within this sample encode the same CDR3. The genes are TRBV10-2 and TRBJ1-2; D is unresolved. This CDR3 is 12 amino acids long. The germline V and J ends were trimmed by 2 bases and 4 bases, with 5 bases remaining between them. The V gene's germline CDR1 is WSHSY and CDR2 SAAADI. CDR3: CASSEAGYGYTF. The CDR3 DNA follows: TGCGCCAGCAGTGAGGCCGGCTATGGCTACACCTTC.

This clone is a singleton in its sample. The genes are TRBV7-8 and TRBJ1-2; the D gene is possibly TRBD1 (5 bases). Germline lookup yields CDR1 SGHVS and CDR2 FQNEAQ. Trimming pared 5 bases from V and 3 bases from J, leaving 10 bases between. The CDR3 runs to 13 residues. The DNA for the CDR3 is TGTGCCAGCAGCCTAGACAGAGACTATGGCTACACCTTC. Its translation: CASSLDRDYGYTF.

The genes are TRBV7-2 and TRBJ2-7, with TRBD2 matching 13 bases. The CDR3 contains 14 residues. Germline CDR1 and CDR2: SGHTA and FQGNSA. The junction had 6 bases not matched to a gene; V was cut back by 5 bases and J by 8 bases. The CDR3 is CASSSGLAGDKQYF. In DNA, the CDR3 is TGTGCCAGCAGCAGCGGACTAGCGGGGGACAAGCAGTACTTC.

The rearrangement uses TRBV7-8 and TRBJ2-7; TRBD1 agrees at 7 bases. V lost 4 bases and J lost 0; bases outside the gene matches: 6. Germline CDR1 is SGHVS and CDR2 is FQNEAQ. The CDR3 consists of 15 residues. CDR3 region: CASSSTNRGSYEQYF. The CDR3 coding sequence is TGTGCCAGCAGCTCAACCAACAGGGGCTCCTACGAGCAGTACTTC. The full variable domain, with the rest looked up from reference TRBV7-8 and TRBJ2-7, is GAGVSQSPRYKVAKRGQDVALRCDPISGHVSLFWYQQALGQGPEFLTYFQNEAQLDKSGLPSDRFFAERPEGSVSTLKIQRTQQEDSAVYLCASSSTNRGSYEQYFGPGTRLTVT.

This clone has just a few counts. The junction differs from germline at one of its ends, possibly a read error. The chain employs TRBV7-7 and TRBJ2-6; 9 bases agree with TRBD1. The CDR3 extends over 16 amino acids. Germline CDR1 and CDR2: SSHAT and FNYEAQ (reference sequence). The CDR3 region is CASSRGQGNGANVLTF. The CDR3 DNA reads as TGTGCTAGCAGCCGAGGACAGGGGAACGGGGCCAACGTCCTGACTTTC.

The genes are TRBV5-1 and TRBJ2-2; D might be TRBD2 (5 bases). In germline, CDR1 is SGHRS, CDR2 YFSETQ. The CDR3 runs 14 residues. V was cut by 2 bases and J by 6 bases, with 11 bases left in between. The CDR3 region is CASSFEGKSGELFF. CDR3 DNA sequence: TGCGCCAGCAGCTTCGAGGGAAAATCCGGGGAGCTGTTTTTT. The full variable domain, its missing parts supplied by reference TRBV5-1 and TRBJ2-2, is KAGVTQTPRYLIKTRGQQVTLSCSPISGHRSVSWYQQTPGQGLQFLFEYFSETQRNKGNFPGRFSGRQFSNSRSEMNVSTLELGDSALYLCASSFEGKSGELFFGEGSRLTVL.

This clone was seen more than once but under ten times. The chain is built from TRBV11-2 and TRBJ1-2, with a possible D match to TRBD1 (5 bases). The CDR3 contains 12 residues. Between the trimmed V and J ends, which lost 6 bases and 6 bases, there was a span of 11 bases. Germline values: CDR1 SGHAT, CDR2 FQNNGV. CDR3 nucleotides: TGTGCCAGCAGTGGAGGACACGATGGCTACACCTTC. Translation gives CASSGGHDGYTF. Variable domain in full (rest from reference TRBV11-2 and TRBJ1-2): EAGVAQSPRYKIIEKRQSVAFWCNPISGHATLYWYQQILGQGPKLLIQFQNNGVVDDSQLPKDRFSAERLKGVDSTLKIQPAKLEDSAVYLCASSGGHDGYTFGSGTRLTVV.

The chain combines TRBV6-5 with TRBJ1-1; D perhaps matches TRBD1 (5 bases). The CDR3 length is 13 residues. Trimming removed 6 bases at V and 5 bases at J, with 13 bases between. Germline CDR1 and CDR2: MNHEY and SVGAGI. CDR3 bases: TGTGCCAGCAGAGGGAGTGGGGCAACTGAAGCTTTCTTT. This codes for CASRGSGATEAFF.

This chain connects TRBV9 to TRBJ2-1; D is possibly TRBD2 (6 bases). Trimming cost V 0 bases and J 2 bases, with 9 bases left between them. This CDR3 is built from 15 residues. From germline, CDR1 is SGDLS and CDR2 YYNGEE. CDR3 sequence reads: CASSVEGGPYNEQFF. In DNA form, the CDR3 reads TGTGCCAGCAGCGTAGAAGGAGGGCCCTACAATGAGCAGTTCTTC.

This chain joins TRBV19 and TRBJ2-2; 12 bases are a match to TRBD1. The CDR3 covers 16 residues. The germline gives CDR1 LNHDA, CDR2 SQIVND (reference sequence). V shed 7 bases and J 5 bases; nucleotides not matched to a gene: 8. The chain's CDR3 is CASTRGTGGQTGELFF. In DNA form, the CDR3 reads TGTGCCAGTACAAGAGGGACAGGGGGCCAAACCGGGGAGCTGTTTTTT.

In nucleotides, the CDR3 is TGTGCCAGCAGCCTAAAACCGGGACAACCCCACTACGAGCAGTACTTC. It is translated as CASSLKPGQPHYEQYF. The J gene is TRBJ2-7, the V gene TRBV28, with D maybe TRBD1 (6 bases). V gave up 6 bases and J gave up 3 bases, with 21 bases separating them. The CDR3 is 16 amino acids. The germline gives CDR1 MDHEN, CDR2 SYDVKM.

The rearrangement links TRBV6-5 to TRBJ1-2; D is possibly TRBD1 (5 bases). Germline CDR1 reads MNHEY; CDR2 reads SVGAGI. The V gene lost 5 bases and the J gene lost 4 bases, with 14 bases spanning the gap. The CDR3 sequence is 14 residues long. CDR3 sequence reads: CASSEGAGRYGYTF. The CDR3 DNA reads TGTGCCAGCAGTGAAGGGGCAGGCCGCTATGGCTACACCTTC.

In the case of this clone: Other DNA sequences in the same sample also yield this CDR3. This sequence joins TRBV5-1 and TRBJ2-3, with 8 bases matching TRBD2. The V gene's germline CDR1 is SGHRS and CDR2 YFSETQ. The V segment lost 2 bases and the J segment 3 bases; nucleotides outside the gene matches: 2. There are 14 residues in the CDR3. This CDR3 is CASSFSGSTDTQYF. DNA of the CDR3: TGCGCCAGCAGCTTCAGCGGGAGTACAGATACGCAGTATTTT.

This clone was observed a handful of times. V usage is TRBV5-4 and J usage is TRBJ2-3, with D uncertain. This CDR3 comprises 13 residues. V was clipped by 0 bases and J by 8 bases, with 10 bases between them. In germline, CDR1 is SGHNT, CDR2 YYREEE (reference sequence). CDR3 sequence reads: CASSLETIPTQYF. DNA of the CDR3: TGTGCCAGCAGCTTGGAGACCATACCTACGCAGTATTTT. The full variable domain, its missing parts supplied by reference TRBV5-4 and TRBJ2-3, is ETGVTQSPTHLIKTRGQQVTLRCSSQSGHNTVSWYQQALGQGPQFIFQYYREEENGRGNFPPRFSGLQFPNYSSELNVNALELDDSALYLCASSLETIPTQYFGPGTRLTVL.

This sequence joins TRBV2 and TRBJ2-7; D may be TRBD2 (6 bases). The V and J ends lost 2 bases and 4 bases respectively, with 18 bases between them. CDR1 is SNHLY and CDR2 is FYNNEI in the germline V gene. The CDR3 has 16 amino acids. This chain's CDR3 is CASSESPGEVPYEQYF. The DNA for the CDR3 is TGTGCCAGCAGTGAATCACCTGGGGAGGTGCCTTACGAGCAGTACTTC. The whole variable domain, filled in from reference TRBV2 and TRBJ2-7, reads EPEVTQTPSHQVTQMGQEVILRCVPISNHLYFYWYRQILGQKVEFLVSFYNNEISEKSEIFDDQFSVERPDGSNFTLKIRSTKLEDSAMYFCASSESPGEVPYEQYFGPGTRLTVT.

This rearrangement joins TRBV5-1 to TRBJ2-3; perhaps TRBD2 as D (6 bases). The CDR3 runs to 16 residues. V shed 0 bases and J shed 2 bases, with 13 bases lying between them. From germline, CDR1 is SGHRS and CDR2 YFSETQ. CDR3 in amino acids: CASSLGRGGITDTQYF. The CDR3 nucleotides are TGCGCCAGCAGCTTGGGTCGGGGAGGTATCACAGATACGCAGTATTTT.

This sequence joins TRBV28 and TRBJ1-1; possibly TRBD1 for D (5 bases). Germline values: CDR1 MDHEN, CDR2 SYDVKM. This CDR3 contains 13 residues. The V end lost 3 bases, the J end lost 6 bases, and 11 bases lay between the germline ends. CDR3 residues: CASSLTELAEAFF. The CDR3 DNA is TGTGCCAGCAGTTTGACAGAGCTTGCTGAAGCTTTCTTT.

The DNA for the CDR3 is TGTGCCAGCACTACGACAGGGCTAGGAAACACCATATATTTT. Its protein is CASTTTGLGNTIYF. The rearrangement links TRBV28 to TRBJ1-3; 7 bases are shared with TRBD1. Germline V gives CDR1 MDHEN, CDR2 SYDVKM. The J segment lost 4 bases and the V segment lost 7 bases, leaving 7 bases of the junction unmatched. The CDR3 is 14 amino acids. Full variable domain (remainder filled in from reference TRBV28 and TRBJ1-3): DVKVTQSSRYLVKRTGEKVFLECVQDMDHENMFWYRQDPGLGLRLIYFSYDVKMKEKGDIPEGYSVSREKKERFSLILESASTNQTSMYLCASTTTGLGNTIYFGEGSWLTVV.

V is TRBV30 and J is TRBJ1-4; 7 nucleotides align to TRBD1. V gave up 8 bases and J gave up 8 bases; unmatched junction bases: 8. Looked up from germline, CDR1 is GTSNPN and CDR2 is SVGIG (reference sequence). CDR3 length equals 12 residues. In DNA form, the CDR3 reads TGTGCCCGAGGGGGCTTCAGGGAAAAACTGTTTTTT. Its protein is CARGGFREKLFF.

The table lists this clone with a count of one. The DNA for the CDR3 is TGTGCCAGCAGCCCCCCCCCGGGGAGCACTGAAGCTTTCTTT. Protein: CASSPPPGSTEAFF. The chain uses TRBV7-2 and TRBJ1-1, with no clear D. V gave up 5 bases and J gave up 4 bases, with 14 bases separating them. The CDR3 is made up of 14 amino acids. Germline lookup yields CDR1 SGHTA and CDR2 FQGNSA.

The rearrangement links TRBV28 to TRBJ1-2; the match to TRBD1 covers 7 bases. Trimming cost V 5 bases and J 3 bases; bases outside gene matches: 6. CDR1 MDHEN and CDR2 SYDVKM come from the germline V gene. The CDR3 has 14 residues. This chain's CDR3 is CASSLGQSYYGYTF. The CDR3 nucleotides are TGTGCCAGCAGTCTGGGACAGAGTTACTATGGCTACACCTTC.

The chain couples TRBV6-1 to TRBJ1-5; D perhaps matches TRBD1 (5 bases). In germline, CDR1 is MNHNS, CDR2 SASEGT. The CDR3 sequence is 15 residues long. V was clipped by 4 bases and J by 7 bases, with 17 bases between them. The CDR3 DNA follows: TGTGCCAGCAGTGCCACCGGGACGGGCTCCCAGCCCCAGCATTTT. Translation: CASSATGTGSQPQHF.